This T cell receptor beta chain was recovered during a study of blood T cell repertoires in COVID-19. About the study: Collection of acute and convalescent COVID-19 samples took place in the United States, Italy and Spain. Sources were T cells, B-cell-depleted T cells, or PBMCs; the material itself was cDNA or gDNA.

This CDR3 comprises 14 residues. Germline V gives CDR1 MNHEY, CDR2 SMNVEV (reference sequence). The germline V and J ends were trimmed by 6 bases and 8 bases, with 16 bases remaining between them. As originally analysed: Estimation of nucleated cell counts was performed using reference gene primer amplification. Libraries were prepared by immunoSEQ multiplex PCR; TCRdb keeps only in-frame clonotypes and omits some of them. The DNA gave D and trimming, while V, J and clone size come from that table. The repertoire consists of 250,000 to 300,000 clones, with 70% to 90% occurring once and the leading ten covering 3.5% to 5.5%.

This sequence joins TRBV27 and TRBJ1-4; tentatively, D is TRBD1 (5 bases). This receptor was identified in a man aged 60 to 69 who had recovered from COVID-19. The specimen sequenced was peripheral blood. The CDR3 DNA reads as TGTGCCAGCAGGCCCCAGGGATTTAACGAAAAACTGTTTTTT. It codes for CASRPQGFNEKLFF. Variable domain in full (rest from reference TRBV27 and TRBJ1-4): EAQVTQNPRYLITVTGKKLTVTCSQNMNHEYMSWYRQDPGLGLRQIYYSMNVEVTDKGDVPEGYKVSRKEKRNFPLILESPSPNQTSLYFCASRPQGFNEKLFFGSGTQLSVL.